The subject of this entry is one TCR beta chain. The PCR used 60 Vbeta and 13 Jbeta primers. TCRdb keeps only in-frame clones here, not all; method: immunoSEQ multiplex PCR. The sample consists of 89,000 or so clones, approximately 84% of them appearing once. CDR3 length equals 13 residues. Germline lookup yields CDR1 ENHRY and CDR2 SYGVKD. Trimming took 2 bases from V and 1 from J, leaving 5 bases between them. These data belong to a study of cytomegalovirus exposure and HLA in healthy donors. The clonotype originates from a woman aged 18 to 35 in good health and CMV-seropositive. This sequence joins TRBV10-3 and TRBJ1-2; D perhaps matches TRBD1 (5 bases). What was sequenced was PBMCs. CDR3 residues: CAISEDSNYGYTF. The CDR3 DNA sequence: TGTGCCATCAGTGAGGACAGTAACTATGGCTACACCTTC.